Reported below is one T cell receptor beta chain. The data belong to a study of blood T cell repertoires in COVID-19. Study-wide background: Samples came from the United States, Italy and Spain, spanning acute and convalescent COVID-19. Sources were T cells, B-cell-depleted T cells, or PBMCs; the material itself was cDNA or gDNA.

Original handling: Cell counts per sample came from amplifying reference gene primers. TCRdb keeps only in-frame clones here, not all; method: immunoSEQ multiplex PCR. That table is the source of V, J and clone size, and D and trimming were worked out from the DNA. Found here are roughly 68,000 clones, roughly 84% of them singletons; the top ten hold 8.5% to 10%. The CDR3 covers 14 residues. Trimming cost V 4 bases and J 7 bases, with 11 bases left between them. The germline CDR1 and CDR2 sequences are MNHEY and SVGEGT. This TCR was sampled from a man over 45 with active COVID-19. The material sequenced was peripheral blood. V and J are TRBV6-2 or TRBV6-3 and TRBJ1-6; D possibly corresponds to TRBD1 (6 bases). The CDR3 nucleotides are TGTGCCAGCAGTTCAGGACAGAAGAATTCACCCCTCCACTTT. Protein product: CASSSGQKNSPLHF.